This TCR beta chain derives from a study of response to subunit inactivated influenza vaccine. Regarding the study as a whole: T cells newly recruited by each seasonal influenza vaccination are few, the authors suggested.

The germline V and J ends were trimmed by 3 bases and 1 base, with 13 bases remaining between them. This CDR3 has 15 residues. CDR1 is DFQATT and CDR2 is SNEGSKA in the germline V gene (reference sequence). TCRdb re-called the RT-PCR reads with MiXCR, one entry per CDR3 protein. The profile shows fewer than 750,000 distinct CDR3 sequences, around 15% of them singletons. Note on this clonotype: The antigen remains undetermined.

Sequenced here: PBMCs from blood, sampled approximately 13 days after vaccination. The receptor was isolated from a man in his forties or fifties who received an inactivated influenza vaccine. This chain joins TRBV20-1 and TRBJ2-4; D may be TRBD1 (6 bases). The CDR3 sequence is CSASAGGLAKNIQYF. The DNA for the CDR3 is TGCAGTGCTAGTGCTGGGGGCCTGGCCAAAAACATTCAGTACTTC.